The present T cell receptor gamma chain was sequenced within a study of gamma-delta chains in newborns, infants, children. The V gene end was trimmed by 1 base and the J gene end by 4 bases; junction bases not matched to a gene: 0. Germline CDR1 is GITISATS and CDR2 is ISYDGTV (reference sequence). This CDR3 region has 13 residues. TCRdb reprocessed the reads using CATT. The profile shows about 580 gamma-chain clones, around 68% of them singletons. This clonotype originated in a child who was a newborn, infant or young child, either healthy, febrile or measles-vaccinated (not recorded which). V is TRGV9 and J is TRGJP1. The J gene, missing from TCRdb, was assigned here through DNA to germline matching. Sequences were obtained from blood. CDR3 sequence (DNA): TGTGCCTTGTGGGAGGTCACTGGTTGGTTCAAGATATTT. Its translation: CALWEVTGWFKIF.